This TCR beta chain was captured by sequencing in a study of post-analysis software for immune sequencing data. Across the study: Both relapsing-remitting and secondary progressive multiple sclerosis featured among the disease courses, as did progressive-relapsing multiple sclerosis.

The library was made from cDNA and included unique molecular identifiers. TCRdb re-derived calls from the PCR reads in MiXCR, one entry per CDR3 protein. The data contain more than 500,000 distinct CDR3 sequences, 30% to 40% of them singletons. Whole-study results and caveats: About five TRBV segments, including TRBV5-6, TRBV5-1 and TRBV20-1, were more frequent in patients than controls. By F measure, strong co-clustering occurred among samples prepared in the same batch.

Of note for this clonotype: Its antigen is not known.

Germline CDR1 reads SEHNR; CDR2 reads FQNEAQ (reference sequence). This CDR3 region has 13 residues. V was cut by 3 bases and J by 8 bases, with 13 bases left in between. The receptor was isolated from a girl under 18 with multiple sclerosis. The chain has TRBV7-9 and TRBJ1-2, with D maybe TRBD1 (5 bases). The material sequenced was blood. DNA of the CDR3: TGTGCCAGCAGCTTTCGACAGTTTGAAGGCTACACCTTC. Its protein product is CASSFRQFEGYTF.